This section outlines one T cell receptor beta chain sequence together with its context. Antigen unknown. These data originate in a study of OX40 agonist ivuxolimab in advanced cancers. As for the study in general: In this trial design, patients received ivuxolimab intravenously at 0.01 to 10 mg/kg every 2 weeks. Participants, around 80% male, averaged about 59 years of age, ranging from roughly 23 to 90. Patients with prior anti-PD-1, anti-PD-L1 or anti-CTLA-4 therapy were eligible; approximately 40% had some.

This CDR3 region has 13 residues. V lost 7 bases to trimming and J lost 6 bases; unmatched junction nucleotides: 8. Germline lookup yields CDR1 MNHNS and CDR2 SASEGT. The method was immunoSEQ multiplex PCR; TCRdb's version includes in-frame clones alone and lacks a portion of them. Altogether 50,000 to 75,000 clones are present, about 87% being singletons, with the ten largest covering approximately 2%. Study-wide findings and caveats: The CD4+ and CD8+ T cells in the blood had expanded clonally by week 6 at 0.1 to 3.0 mg/kg.

The sample in question was CD4+ or CD8+ T cells sorted from blood, obtained in a trial of the OX40 agonist ivuxolimab. The gene calls are TRBV6-1 and TRBJ1-2, with 7 bases lining up with TRBD1. This sequence originates from an adult with an advanced solid tumor such as melanoma, head and neck, liver or kidney cancer. For the CDR3, the DNA is TGTGCCAGCACGGAGACAGGGAGGGATGGCTACACCTTC. The encoded protein is CASTETGRDGYTF.